This entry lists 6 T cell receptor beta chains sequenced from one sample in a study of T cell repertoires in cytomegalovirus infection. A single record per CDR3 protein comes from TCRdb applying MiXCR to the reads. The sample gives fewer than 1,000,000 distinct CDR3 sequences, roughly 31% of which show up once; around an eighth is in the top ten. These TCRs are of unknown antigen specificity. Sample: cultured CD8+ T cells from PBMCs, taken from culture after CMV antigen stimulation. The receptors stem from a human donor in good health (CMV status not recorded). Some clones in this sample may be carry-over from other donors' samples.

Only a few counts were recorded for this clonotype. The chain is built from TRBV12-3 or TRBV12-4 and TRBJ2-1, with a weak D call TRBD1 (5 bases). The ends were cut back, 7 bases at V and 9 bases at J, with 28 bases in the middle. This CDR3 is built from 17 residues. CDR3 sequence: CASILRGLESLQGEQFF. DNA for the CDR3: TGTGCCAGCATCCTAAGGGGCTTGGAGTCCCTTCAGGGTGAGCAGTTCTTC.

The J gene is TRBJ2-7, the V gene TRBV2; D possibly uses TRBD1 or TRBD2 (6 bases each). Trimming removed 10 bases from V and 2 bases from J, with 12 bases in between. CDR1 and CDR2 (germline): SNHLY, FYNNEI. The CDR3 is 12 residues long. CDR3 nucleotides: TGTGCCATCGGAGGGGGGCCCTACGAGCAGTACTTC. This encodes CAIGGGPYEQYF.

CDR3 protein: CASSQEGNFFYGYTF. As DNA, the CDR3 is TGTGCCAGCAGCCAAGAGGGTAACTTCTTCTATGGCTACACCTTC. The V gene is TRBV14, the J gene TRBJ1-2; D remains unclear. The CDR3 runs 15 residues. Per the germline V gene, CDR1 is SGHDN and CDR2 is FVKESK. V lost 0 bases and J lost 4, with 12 bases in between.

The chain couples TRBV5-6 to TRBJ2-1, with 10 bases that match TRBD2. The CDR3 spans 16 residues. V lost 4 bases, J lost 4 bases, and 8 bases stayed unmatched. In germline, CDR1 is SGHDT, CDR2 YYEEEE. This CDR3 reads CASSHPSGGLYNEQFF. CDR3 in DNA: TGTGCCAGCAGCCATCCTAGCGGGGGCTTATACAATGAGCAGTTCTTC.

The J gene is TRBJ2-5, the V gene TRBV5-5; D not resolved. Germline V gene data show CDR1 as SGHKS and CDR2 as YYEKEE (reference sequence). The CDR3 has 13 amino acids. With 4 bases removed from V and 7 bases from J, the gap between germline ends came to 14 bases. CDR3 region: CASSPPNDWTQYF. CDR3 in DNA: TGTGCCAGCAGCCCGCCAAACGACTGGACCCAGTACTTC. The full variable domain, its missing parts supplied by reference TRBV5-5 and TRBJ2-5, is DAGVTQSPTHLIKTRGQQVTLRCSPISGHKSVSWYQQVLGQGPQFIFQYYEKEERGRGNFPDRFSARQFPNYSSELNVNALLLGDSALYLCASSPPNDWTQYFGPGTRLLVL.

This sequence joins TRBV2 and TRBJ2-5; D is ambiguous. Germline CDR1 is SNHLY and CDR2 is FYNNEI. The ends were cut back, 3 bases at V and 1 base at J, with 12 bases in the middle. The length of the CDR3 is 15 residues. The CDR3 DNA reads TGTGCCAGCAGTGACCCTTTGGATTTCCAAGAGACCCAGTACTTC. Encoded protein: CASSDPLDFQETQYF.